Below are 22 T cell receptor beta chains sequenced from a single sample in a study of vaccination effects on CD4 cells after COVID-19. Sequencing in the ViraFEST assay came after antigen-specific CD4+ T cells had been expanded with viral peptide pools, which were used to stimulate PBMC. Following a roughly 11-day culture, CD4+ T cells were purified. Either the mRNA-1273 or the BNT162b2 vaccine was given to participants as two doses. The method was immunoSEQ multiplex PCR; TCRdb's version includes in-frame clones alone and lacks a portion of them. The profile shows 26,000 or so clones, roughly 80% of them singletons. These receptors have no identified antigens. Sequenced material: CD4+ T cells from PBMCs cultured with HCoV-NL63 spike peptides, taken after COVID-19 vaccination. These TCRs come from a human donor who received a COVID-19 vaccine. Some clones in this sample may be carry-over from other donors' samples.

The chain has TRBV29-1 and TRBJ2-3, with D perhaps matching TRBD1 (5 bases). The germline gives CDR1 SQVTM, CDR2 ANQGSEA. CDR3 length: 13 amino acids. Trimming took 6 bases from V and 4 from J, leaving 14 bases between them. CDR3 region: CSVVKGSPDTQYF. DNA for the CDR3: TGCAGCGTGGTGAAGGGGTCTCCAGATACGCAGTATTTT.

V usage is TRBV29-1 and J usage is TRBJ1-2; 10 bases agree with TRBD1. Trimming at V came to 6 bases and at J to 6 bases, leaving 10 bases not matched to a gene. Germline V gene sequence: CDR1 SQVTM, CDR2 ANQGSEA. CDR3 size: 14 residues. The chain's CDR3 is CSVSDRTGGDGYTF. CDR3 nucleotides: TGCAGCGTCTCCGACCGGACAGGGGGAGATGGCTACACCTTC.

V and J are TRBV28 and TRBJ2-2; TRBD1 matches 9 bases. Germline CDR1 and CDR2: MDHEN and SYDVKM. Germline trimming cut 6 bases from V and 4 bases from J; bases unmatched to any gene: 6. There are 15 residues in the CDR3. The CDR3 reads CASRPGTGSTGELFF. The CDR3 DNA is TGTGCCAGCAGACCTGGGACAGGGAGCACCGGGGAGCTGTTTTTT.

In its sample, this clone was seen once. The V gene is TRBV9, the J gene TRBJ2-2; D possibly matches TRBD1 or TRBD2 (5 bases each). Per germline, CDR1 SGDLS and CDR2 YYNGEE. The CDR3 runs to 16 residues. The V end was cut by 4 bases, the J end by 2 bases, with 15 bases between. The CDR3 sequence is CASSQGTEINTGELFF. CDR3 DNA: TGTGCCAGCAGCCAAGGGACGGAAATAAACACCGGGGAGCTGTTTTTT.

This clone was found a few times. The V gene is TRBV3-1 (or the pseudogene TRBV3-2), the J gene TRBJ2-2; no firm D call. Germline lookup yields CDR1 LGHDT and CDR2 YNNKEL (reference sequence). V was clipped by 1 base and J by 2 bases, with 5 bases between them. The CDR3 has 14 amino acids. The CDR3 is CASSQAYNTGELFF. DNA of the CDR3: TGTGCCAGCAGCCAAGCCTATAACACCGGGGAGCTGTTTTTT.

The gene calls are TRBV2 and TRBJ1-5; no reliable D call. Germline CDR1 is SNHLY and CDR2 is FYNNEI. Trimming stripped 5 bases from V and 4 bases from J, with 9 bases between. The CDR3 totals 13 residues. The CDR3 coding sequence is TGTGCCAGCAGTCTTCTGGGGAATCAGCCCCAGCATTTT. Amino acid sequence: CASSLLGNQPQHF.

The gene calls are TRBV28 and TRBJ1-3; D is undetermined. The germline V gene encodes CDR1 MDHEN and CDR2 SYDVKM. Trimming cost V 4 bases and J 2 bases, with 15 bases left between them. This CDR3 spans 16 amino acids. The CDR3 spells CASSSPGLAPGNTIYF. Written as DNA, the CDR3 is TGTGCCAGCAGTTCCCCCGGGCTAGCTCCTGGAAACACCATATATTTT.

The CDR3 region is CASSPRTSNTDTQYF. In DNA form, the CDR3 reads TGTGCCAGCAGCCCCCGGACGAGTAACACAGATACGCAGTATTTT. The chain employs TRBV7-2 and TRBJ2-3; D uncertain. V was clipped by 5 bases and J by 2 bases, with 14 bases between them. Per the germline V gene, CDR1 is SGHTA and CDR2 is FQGNSA. The CDR3 length is 15 residues.

In this sample, this clone turned up a few times. The chain carries TRBV5-1 and TRBJ2-2, with a tentative D call TRBD1 (6 bases). The CDR3 totals 16 residues. V lost 1 base to trimming and J lost 7 bases, with 17 bases between them. Germline assignment: CDR1 SGHRS and CDR2 YFSETQ. The CDR3 is CASSLRAGEIGGELFF. The DNA for the CDR3 is TGCGCCAGCAGCTTGAGGGCAGGGGAAATTGGCGGGGAGCTGTTTTTT.

The V call is TRBV5-1, the J call TRBJ1-2; D gene uncertain. Trimming shortened V by 4 bases and J by 1 base, and 11 bases separated the two germline ends. The CDR3 loop spans 14 amino acids. Germline CDR1 and CDR2: SGHRS and YFSETQ. The CDR3 protein is CASSPGPNNYGYTF. For the CDR3, the DNA is TGCGCCAGCAGCCCTGGGCCTAATAACTATGGCTACACCTTC.

This clone was found once. The V gene is TRBV13, the J gene TRBJ2-5, with 8 nucleotides matching TRBD2. V was clipped by 5 bases and J by 7 bases; unmatched bases: 9. CDR1 and CDR2 from the germline V gene are PRHDT and FYEKMQ (reference sequence). CDR3 length: 14 amino acids. The CDR3 loop is CASSARGGPGTQYF. CDR3 nucleotide sequence: TGTGCCAGCAGCGCCCGCGGGGGGCCCGGGACCCAGTACTTC.

This clone has only one observation. The chain employs TRBV24-1 and TRBJ2-3; D is undetermined. Germline values: CDR1 KGHDR, CDR2 SFDVKD. Trimming took off 4 bases at V and 8 bases at J, with 24 bases between the two ends. The CDR3 runs to 17 residues. The CDR3 DNA reads TGTGCCACCAGTGACCCAGGACCCAAAACGGGCGTGGGTACGCAGTATTTT. Its protein product is CATSDPGPKTGVGTQYF.

The chain combines TRBV19 with TRBJ1-5; D remains ambiguous. Germline CDR1 LNHDA, CDR2 SQIVND (reference sequence). V dropped 0 bases and J dropped 5 bases, with 5 bases sitting between them. The CDR3 runs 13 residues. The chain's CDR3 is CASSIDTDQPQHF. CDR3 in DNA: TGTGCCAGTAGTATAGATACAGATCAGCCCCAGCATTTT.

The genes are TRBV6-1 and TRBJ2-7, with 7 bases that match TRBD1. Germline CDR1 and CDR2: MNHNS and SASEGT. The CDR3 loop spans 16 amino acids. V lost 3 bases and J lost 4; bases outside the gene matches: 12. The CDR3 DNA reads as TGTGCCAGCAGTGATTTCCCGGGACAGCGCTTGTACGAGCAGTACGTC. Amino acid sequence: CASSDFPGQRLYEQYV.

V and J are TRBV25-1 and TRBJ1-2; TRBD1 agrees at 9 bases. This CDR3 spans 14 amino acids. Germline-derived CDR1 and CDR2 are MGHDK and SYGVNS. The J segment lost 8 bases and the V segment lost 6 bases, leaving 10 bases of the junction unmatched. In DNA form, the CDR3 reads TGTGCCAGCAGGCCGGGACAGGGATCTGGAGGCTACACCTTC. Amino acid sequence: CASRPGQGSGGYTF.

This chain uses TRBV12-3 or TRBV12-4 with TRBJ1-2; D remains unclear. The CDR3 loop spans 12 amino acids. Trimming shortened V by 5 bases and J by 8 bases, and 12 bases separated the two germline ends. The CDR3 is CASSMEAQGYTF. CDR3 nucleotide sequence: TGTGCCAGCAGTATGGAAGCCCAGGGCTACACCTTC.

This chain uses TRBV28 with TRBJ1-4; no reliable D call. This CDR3 has 14 amino acids. Per the germline V gene, CDR1 is MDHEN and CDR2 is SYDVKM. Trimming removed 5 bases from V and 0 bases from J, with 7 bases in between. The CDR3, as DNA: TGTGCCAGCAGTGCAGGCCCAACTAATGAAAAACTGTTTTTT. Its protein product is CASSAGPTNEKLFF.

The CDR3 protein is CASSLDGGRGYTF. CDR3 coding DNA: TGTGCCAGCAGTTTAGATGGGGGGAGGGGCTACACCTTC. This rearrangement joins TRBV12-3 or TRBV12-4 to TRBJ1-2; weak D call: TRBD1 (5 bases). V was pared by 1 base and J by 8 bases, with 11 bases between. This CDR3 spans 13 amino acids.

The chain employs TRBV2 and TRBJ1-2; D is unclear. The CDR3 runs to 12 residues. Germline V gene sequence: CDR1 SNHLY, CDR2 FYNNEI. V was trimmed by 6 bases and J by 2 bases, leaving 7 bases between them. CDR3: CASSGINYGYTF. The CDR3 nucleotides read TGTGCCAGCAGCGGGATCAACTATGGCTACACCTTC.

The chain joins TRBV7-8 to TRBJ2-5, with D perhaps being TRBD1 or TRBD2 (5 bases each). This CDR3 is 16 amino acids long. Germline CDR1 and CDR2: SGHVS and FQNEAQ. Deletions cut 3 bases from V and 1 base from J, with 15 bases between. The CDR3 DNA is TGTGCCAGCAGCTTGTGGGACCCCACGTCCCAAGAGACCCAGTACTTC. Translated: CASSLWDPTSQETQYF.

The genes are TRBV5-8 and TRBJ2-3; the match to TRBD2 covers 8 bases. Germline-derived CDR1 and CDR2 are SGHTS and YDEGEE. The CDR3 loop spans 17 amino acids. After removal of 0 bases from V and 1 base from J, the junction contained 7 bases not matched to a gene. The DNA for the CDR3 is TGTGCCAGCAGCTTGGATCGGTCGGGGGGGCGCACAGATACGCAGTATTTT. Protein product: CASSLDRSGGRTDTQYF.

The chain is built from TRBV6-5 and TRBJ2-3, with D hard to call. Germline V gives CDR1 MNHEY, CDR2 SVGAGI. The ends were cut back, 8 bases at V and 4 bases at J, with 10 bases in the middle. The CDR3 has 12 amino acids. The CDR3 sequence is CASSYEADTQYF. CDR3 DNA: TGTGCCAGCTCCTATGAAGCAGATACGCAGTATTTT.